This T cell receptor beta chain was recovered during a study of patients and donors after allogeneic stem cell transplantation. TCRdb processed the RT-PCR reads anew with MiXCR; each CDR3 protein has one entry. The repertoire holds around 160,000 distinct CDR3 sequences, 30% seen once, with less than 3.5% in the top ten. The germline V and J ends were trimmed by 3 bases and 8 bases, with 13 bases remaining between them. In germline, CDR1 is LGHDT, CDR2 YNNKEL (reference sequence). The CDR3 extends over 13 amino acids. Input material: blood, either unsorted or a sorted T cell fraction (not recorded which). This TCR came from a human donor who was either an allogeneic HSCT recipient or a stem cell or donor lymphocyte infusion donor (not recorded which). It is not recorded whose cells these are; they may come from a transplant donor. The gene calls are TRBV3-1 and TRBJ1-1; a possible D gene is TRBD1 (6 bases). CDR3 nucleotide sequence: TGTGCCAGCAGCCAGCAGGGGAGTCGCGAAGCTTTCTTT. Amino acid sequence: CASSQQGSREAFF.